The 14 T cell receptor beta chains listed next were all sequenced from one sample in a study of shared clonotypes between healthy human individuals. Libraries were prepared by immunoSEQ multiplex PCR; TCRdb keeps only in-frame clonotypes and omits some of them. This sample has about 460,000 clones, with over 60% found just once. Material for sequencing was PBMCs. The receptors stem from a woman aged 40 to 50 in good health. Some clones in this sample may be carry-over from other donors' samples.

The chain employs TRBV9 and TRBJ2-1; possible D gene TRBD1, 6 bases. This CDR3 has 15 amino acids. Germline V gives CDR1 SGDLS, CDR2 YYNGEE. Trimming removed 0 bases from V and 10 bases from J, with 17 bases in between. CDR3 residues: CASSVALGAGTEQFF. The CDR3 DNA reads TGTGCCAGCAGCGTAGCCCTCGGGGCCGGGACAGAGCAGTTCTTC.

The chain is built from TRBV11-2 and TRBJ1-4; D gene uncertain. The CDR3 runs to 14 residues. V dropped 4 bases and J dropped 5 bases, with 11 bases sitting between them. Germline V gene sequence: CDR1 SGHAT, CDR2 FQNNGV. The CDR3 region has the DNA TGTGCCAGCAGCTGGAGGGCAGGAAATGAAAAACTGTTTTTT. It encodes CASSWRAGNEKLFF.

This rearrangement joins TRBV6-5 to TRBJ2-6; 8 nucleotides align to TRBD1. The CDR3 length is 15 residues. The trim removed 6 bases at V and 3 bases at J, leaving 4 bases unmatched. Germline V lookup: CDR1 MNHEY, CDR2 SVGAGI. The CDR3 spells CASRLTGGGANVLTF. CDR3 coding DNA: TGTGCCAGCAGATTAACAGGGGGTGGGGCCAACGTCCTGACTTTC.

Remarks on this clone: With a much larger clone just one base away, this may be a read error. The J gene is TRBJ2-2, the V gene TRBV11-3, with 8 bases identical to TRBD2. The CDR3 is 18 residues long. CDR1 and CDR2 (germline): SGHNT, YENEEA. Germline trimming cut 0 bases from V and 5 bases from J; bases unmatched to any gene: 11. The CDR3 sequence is CASSLEEPPAGETGELFF. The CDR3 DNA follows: TGTGCCAGCAGCTTAGAGGAACCCCCAGCGGGAGAAACCGGGGAGCTGTTTTTT.

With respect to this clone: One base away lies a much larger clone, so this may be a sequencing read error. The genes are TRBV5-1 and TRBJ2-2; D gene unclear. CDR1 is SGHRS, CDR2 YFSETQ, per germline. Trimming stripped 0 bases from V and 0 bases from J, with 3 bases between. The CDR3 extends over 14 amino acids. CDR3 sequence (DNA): TGCGCCAGCAGCTTGGTAGCGAACACCGGGGAGCTGTTTTTT. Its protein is CASSLVANTGELFF.

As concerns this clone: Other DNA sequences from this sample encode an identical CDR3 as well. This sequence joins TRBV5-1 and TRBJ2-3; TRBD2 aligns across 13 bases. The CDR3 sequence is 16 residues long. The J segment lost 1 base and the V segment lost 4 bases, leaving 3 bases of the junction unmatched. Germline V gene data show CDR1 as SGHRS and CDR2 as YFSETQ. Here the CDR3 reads CASSLGLAGGTDTQYF. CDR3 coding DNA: TGCGCCAGCAGCCTAGGACTAGCGGGAGGCACAGATACGCAGTATTTT.

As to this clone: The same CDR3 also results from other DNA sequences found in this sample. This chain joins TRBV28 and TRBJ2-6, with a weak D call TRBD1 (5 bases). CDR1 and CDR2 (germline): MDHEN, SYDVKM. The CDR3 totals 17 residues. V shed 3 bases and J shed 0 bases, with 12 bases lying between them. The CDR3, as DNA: TGTGCCAGCAGTTTCCTGACAGACAGCTCTGGGGCCAACGTCCTGACTTTC. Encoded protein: CASSFLTDSSGANVLTF. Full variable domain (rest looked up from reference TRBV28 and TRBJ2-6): DVKVTQSSRYLVKRTGEKVFLECVQDMDHENMFWYRQDPGLGLRLIYFSYDVKMKEKGDIPEGYSVSREKKERFSLILESASTNQTSMYLCASSFLTDSSGANVLTFGAGSRLTVL.

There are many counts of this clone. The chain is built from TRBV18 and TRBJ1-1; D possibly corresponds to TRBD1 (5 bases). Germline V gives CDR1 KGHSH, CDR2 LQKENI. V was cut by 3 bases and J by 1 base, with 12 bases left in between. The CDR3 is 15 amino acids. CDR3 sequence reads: CASSPTGPTNTEAFF. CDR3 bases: TGTGCCAGCTCACCTACGGGACCAACGAACACTGAAGCTTTCTTT.

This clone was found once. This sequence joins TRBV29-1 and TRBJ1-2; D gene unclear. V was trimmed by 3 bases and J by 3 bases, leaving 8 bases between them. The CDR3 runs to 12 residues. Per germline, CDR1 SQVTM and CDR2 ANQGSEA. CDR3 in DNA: TGCAGCGTTGATAGGCCAGACTATGGCTACACCTTC. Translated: CSVDRPDYGYTF.

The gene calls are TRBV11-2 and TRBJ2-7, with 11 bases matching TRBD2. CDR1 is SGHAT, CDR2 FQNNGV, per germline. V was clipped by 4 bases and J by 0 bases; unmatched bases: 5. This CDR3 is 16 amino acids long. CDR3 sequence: CASSWTSGYLSYEQYF. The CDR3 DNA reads TGTGCCAGCAGCTGGACTAGCGGGTACCTCTCCTACGAGCAGTACTTC.

CDR3 protein: CASTLGGTSFSSYEQYF. CDR3 bases: TGTGCCAGCACCCTCGGCGGGACTAGTTTTTCTTCATACGAGCAGTACTTC. The V gene is TRBV25-1, the J gene TRBJ2-7; TRBD2 aligns across 8 bases. Germline trimming cut 7 bases from V and 4 bases from J; bases unmatched to any gene: 18. Germline CDR1 and CDR2: MGHDK and SYGVNS. CDR3 length: 17 amino acids.

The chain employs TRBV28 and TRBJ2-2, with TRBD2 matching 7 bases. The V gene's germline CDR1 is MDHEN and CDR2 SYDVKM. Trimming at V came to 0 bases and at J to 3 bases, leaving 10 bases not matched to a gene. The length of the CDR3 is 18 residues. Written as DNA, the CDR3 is TGTGCCAGCAGTTTATGGCGACGACGGGGGGTTGACACCGGGGAGCTGTTTTTT. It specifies CASSLWRRRGVDTGELFF. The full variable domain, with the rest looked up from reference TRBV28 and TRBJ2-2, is DVKVTQSSRYLVKRTGEKVFLECVQDMDHENMFWYRQDPGLGLRLIYFSYDVKMKEKGDIPEGYSVSREKKERFSLILESASTNQTSMYLCASSLWRRRGVDTGELFFGEGSRLTVL.

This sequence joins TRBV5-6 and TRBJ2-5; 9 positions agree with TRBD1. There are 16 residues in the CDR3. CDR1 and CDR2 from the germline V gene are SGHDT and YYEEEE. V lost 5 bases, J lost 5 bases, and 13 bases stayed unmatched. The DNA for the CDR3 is TGTGCCAGCAGAGAGGGGACAGGGAATCCGACGGAGACCCAGTACTTC. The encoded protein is CASREGTGNPTETQYF.

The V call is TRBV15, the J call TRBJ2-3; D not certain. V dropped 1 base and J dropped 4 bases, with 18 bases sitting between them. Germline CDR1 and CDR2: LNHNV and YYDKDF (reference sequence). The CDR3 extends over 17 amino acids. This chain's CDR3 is CATSRVPAQKRPDTQYF. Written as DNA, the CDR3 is TGTGCCACCAGCAGAGTGCCTGCCCAAAAACGACCAGATACGCAGTATTTT.